What follows are 29 T cell receptor beta chains derived from one specimen sequenced in a study of blood T cell repertoires in COVID-19. Sequencing was performed with immunoSEQ multiplex PCR; in TCRdb, only in-frame clones are kept and a portion is missing. The sample lists approximately 440,000 clones; about 90% were seen once. The specimen was PBMCs or T cells enriched from blood (not recorded which). The receptor set was obtained from a woman between 18 and 30 years old who had recovered from COVID-19.

The CDR3 here is CASSSSAGANYGYTF. The CDR3 DNA sequence: TGTGCCAGCAGCTCATCGGCAGGGGCTAACTATGGCTACACCTTC. This chain uses TRBV27 with TRBJ1-2, with a tentative D call TRBD1 (6 bases). V lost 6 bases to trimming and J lost 0 bases, with 14 bases between them. The germline CDR1 and CDR2 sequences are MNHEY and SMNVEV (reference sequence). CDR3 length: 15 amino acids.

The chain carries TRBV19 and TRBJ2-2, with TRBD1 matching 10 bases. The length of the CDR3 is 16 residues. With 6 bases clipped from V and 7 bases from J, the junction kept 11 bases outside the gene matches. The germline gives CDR1 LNHDA, CDR2 SQIVND (reference sequence). DNA of the CDR3: TGTGCCAGTAGCCACTTACGGGACAGGGGAATCGGGGAGCTGTTTTTT. This gives the protein CASSHLRDRGIGELFF.

V usage is TRBV4-1 and J usage is TRBJ2-7; D is perhaps TRBD1 (5 bases). This CDR3 is built from 14 residues. Looked up from germline, CDR1 is MGHRA and CDR2 is YSYEKL. Trimming left V 1 base short and J 0 bases short, with 7 bases between. The CDR3: CASSQVDTSYEQYF. DNA for the CDR3: TGCGCCAGCAGCCAAGTGGACACCTCCTACGAGCAGTACTTC.

The gene calls are TRBV27 and TRBJ2-7, with 7 bases lining up with TRBD1. V trimming: 0 bases; J trimming: 3 bases; junction bases outside the gene matches: 5. CDR3 length: 15 amino acids. Germline loops: CDR1 MNHEY, CDR2 SMNVEV (reference sequence). The CDR3 nucleotides read TGTGCCAGCAGTTTATCGGGACAGATGGGCTACGAGCAGTACTTC. Translation: CASSLSGQMGYEQYF.

The chain couples TRBV2 to TRBJ1-6; perhaps TRBD1 as D (5 bases). V lost 10 bases to trimming and J lost 0 bases, with 16 bases between them. The CDR3 has 16 amino acids. Germline CDR1 SNHLY, CDR2 FYNNEI. The CDR3: CATWEGRSSYNSPLHF. Written as DNA, the CDR3 is TGTGCCACCTGGGAGGGGCGAAGCTCCTATAATTCACCCCTCCACTTT.

CDR3: CASSLKPGLAEYYNEQFF. CDR3 coding DNA: TGTGCCAGCAGCTTAAAACCGGGACTAGCGGAATATTACAATGAGCAGTTCTTC. The chain couples TRBV3-1 (or the pseudogene TRBV3-2) to TRBJ2-1; 11 positions match TRBD2. Germline CDR1 and CDR2: LGHDT and YNNKEL (reference sequence). The V and J ends lost 5 bases and 4 bases, in that order; junction bases with no gene match: 13. The CDR3 loop spans 18 amino acids.

The chain joins TRBV10-3 to TRBJ1-6; possible D gene TRBD1, 6 bases. V was trimmed by 8 bases and J by 10 bases, leaving 15 bases between them. The CDR3 length is 13 residues. Germline assignment: CDR1 ENHRY and CDR2 SYGVKD. CDR3 region: CAIRSGVGSPLHF. The CDR3 DNA sequence: TGTGCCATCCGGTCAGGGGTAGGGTCACCCCTCCACTTT.

V usage is TRBV5-6 and J usage is TRBJ2-2, with 8 bases aligning to TRBD1. CDR3 length: 16 amino acids. Trimming cost V 5 bases and J 6 bases; bases outside gene matches: 12. Germline loops: CDR1 SGHDT, CDR2 YYEEEE. CDR3 sequence reads: CASRIWTGLVAGELFF. CDR3 bases: TGTGCCAGCAGGATTTGGACAGGGTTGGTTGCCGGGGAGCTGTTTTTT.

A single count supports this clone. The V and J genes are TRBV19 and TRBJ1-2; D gene uncertain. Trimming took off 6 bases at V and 3 bases at J, with 11 bases between the two ends. The CDR3 length is 13 residues. Germline V gene lookup returns CDR1 LNHDA and CDR2 SQIVND (reference sequence). The DNA for the CDR3 is TGTGCCAGTAGCCCCGTGGGAGACTATGGCTACACCTTC. This sequence encodes CASSPVGDYGYTF.

CDR3 sequence (DNA): TGTGCCAGCAGCTCAGGAGACTACTCTGGAAACACCATATATTTT. The encoded protein is CASSSGDYSGNTIYF. The rearrangement joins TRBV9 to TRBJ1-3, with no clear D. V was pared by 4 bases and J by 0 bases, with 11 bases between. Germline V gene data show CDR1 as SGDLS and CDR2 as YYNGEE. This CDR3 is built from 15 residues.

The chain links TRBV2 to TRBJ1-5; D gene uncertain. CDR3 length: 13 amino acids. Germline-derived CDR1 and CDR2 are SNHLY and FYNNEI. V lost 2 bases and J 1 base, leaving 3 bases between the germline ends. The CDR3 reads CASSESSNQPQHF. CDR3 coding DNA: TGTGCCAGCAGTGAATCAAGCAATCAGCCCCAGCATTTT.

The chain has TRBV28 and TRBJ1-2; 9 nucleotides match TRBD1. The germline gives CDR1 MDHEN, CDR2 SYDVKM. This CDR3 comprises 16 residues. The V gene end was trimmed by 3 bases and the J gene end by 8 bases; junction bases not matched to a gene: 13. CDR3 protein: CASSLWLTGGKGGYTF. In DNA form, the CDR3 reads TGTGCCAGCAGTTTGTGGTTGACAGGGGGTAAGGGGGGCTACACCTTC.

The chain carries TRBV12-3 or TRBV12-4 and TRBJ1-1; D is unclear. The ends were cut back, 6 bases at V and 8 bases at J, with 13 bases in the middle. The CDR3 totals 12 residues. Written as DNA, the CDR3 is TGTGCCAGCAGCTTTCTCGGGGAGGAAGCTTTCTTT. Its translation: CASSFLGEEAFF.

This clone appeared once. V gene TRBV15 combines with J gene TRBJ1-1; D possibly corresponds to TRBD1 (5 bases). CDR3 length: 14 residues. Trimming removed 8 bases from V and 5 bases from J, with 18 bases in between. The germline V gene encodes CDR1 LNHNV and CDR2 YYDKDF (reference sequence). Written as DNA, the CDR3 is TGTGCCACCCTTAGAACTGGGGCGCGGACTGAAGCTTTCTTT. Its protein is CATLRTGARTEAFF.

V is TRBV7-8 and J is TRBJ1-5, with D hard to call. CDR1 and CDR2 from the germline V gene are SGHVS and FQNEAQ. This CDR3 region has 13 residues. The germline V and J ends were trimmed by 1 base and 12 bases, with 13 bases remaining between them. As DNA, the CDR3 is TGTGCCAGCAGCTTAGAGTCCACCCAACACCAGCATTTT. This gives the protein CASSLESTQHQHF.

V and J are TRBV5-1 and TRBJ1-2; TRBD1 matches 10 bases. The germline V gene has CDR1 SGHRS and CDR2 YFSETQ. V trimming: 4 bases; J trimming: 8 bases; junction bases outside the gene matches: 8. This CDR3 is built from 14 residues. CDR3 nucleotides: TGCGCCAGCAGCCCGACAGGGGGCTCAAGCGGCTACACCTTC. Translation: CASSPTGGSSGYTF.

The J gene is TRBJ1-5, the V gene TRBV19; 10 nucleotides line up with TRBD1. The trim removed 9 bases at V and 0 bases at J, leaving 11 bases unmatched. This CDR3 has 17 amino acids. The germline V gene encodes CDR1 LNHDA and CDR2 SQIVND (reference sequence). CDR3 sequence: CASRTGTGAYSNQPQHF. The CDR3 bases are TGTGCCAGCAGAACCGGGACAGGGGCCTATAGCAATCAGCCCCAGCATTTT.

The V and J genes are TRBV11-2 and TRBJ1-4, with 7 bases identical to TRBD1. The CDR3 spans 17 residues. The germline V gene encodes CDR1 SGHAT and CDR2 FQNNGV. Germline trimming cut 5 bases from V and 2 bases from J; bases unmatched to any gene: 11. CDR3 sequence (DNA): TGTGCCAGCAGCCGCACATTCCTACAGGGGACTAATGAAAAACTGTTTTTT. This encodes CASSRTFLQGTNEKLFF.

This clone came up once. The CDR3 sequence: CASSAQEGEQYF. The CDR3 region has the DNA TGTGCCAGCAGCGCCCAGGAGGGCGAGCAGTACTTC. The genes are TRBV7-6 and TRBJ2-7; weak D call: TRBD2 (6 bases). The length of the CDR3 is 12 residues. Germline CDR1 SGHVS, CDR2 FNYEAQ. V lost 5 bases, J lost 6 bases, and 11 bases lay in between.

This chain uses TRBV28 with TRBJ2-3; 7 bases agree with TRBD1. V lost 9 bases, J lost 2 bases, and 11 bases stayed unmatched. Germline CDR1 and CDR2: MDHEN and SYDVKM. The CDR3 length is 15 residues. Here the CDR3 DNA reads TGTGCCAGTAAAAAAACCGGGACAGACACAGATACGCAGTATTTT. Translating gives CASKKTGTDTDTQYF.

This clone was seen just once. The rearrangement uses TRBV27 and TRBJ1-6; D remains unclear. Germline values: CDR1 MNHEY, CDR2 SMNVEV (reference sequence). This CDR3 is built from 15 residues. V gave up 4 bases and J gave up 0 bases, with 7 bases separating them. The CDR3, as DNA: TGTGCCAGCAGTTATACAAGCTCCTATAATTCACCCCTCCACTTT. It encodes CASSYTSSYNSPLHF.

The rearrangement joins TRBV28 to TRBJ2-1; 7 bases map to TRBD1. Germline V CDR1 and CDR2: MDHEN, SYDVKM. CDR3 length: 15 amino acids. Trimming at V came to 4 bases and at J to 1 base, leaving 4 bases not matched to a gene. CDR3: CASSSTRGSYNEQFF. In DNA, the CDR3 is TGTGCCAGCAGTTCGACCAGGGGGTCCTACAATGAGCAGTTCTTC.

This clone was picked up a small number of times. The gene calls are TRBV6-5 and TRBJ1-3; D not resolved. The CDR3 is 15 residues long. From germline, CDR1 is MNHEY and CDR2 SVGAGI. V lost 6 bases, J lost 6 bases, and 18 bases lay in between. The CDR3 here is CASSRIGGRENTIYF. CDR3 coding DNA: TGTGCCAGCAGCCGGATCGGCGGTCGTGAAAACACCATATATTTT.

The rearrangement joins TRBV27 to TRBJ1-5, with D maybe TRBD1 (5 bases). Germline V gene lookup returns CDR1 MNHEY and CDR2 SMNVEV (reference sequence). Trimming took 5 bases from V and 5 from J, leaving 16 bases between them. The CDR3 length is 15 residues. CDR3: CASSQRYGGDQPQHF. The CDR3 coding sequence is TGTGCCAGCAGTCAGAGGTATGGAGGGGATCAGCCCCAGCATTTT.

The V gene is TRBV27, the J gene TRBJ1-2; D is undetermined. The V end was cut by 6 bases, the J end by 3 bases, with 11 bases between. Germline assignment: CDR1 MNHEY and CDR2 SMNVEV (reference sequence). The CDR3 is 13 residues long. This CDR3 reads CASRSDKYYGYTF. The CDR3 DNA reads as TGTGCCAGCAGATCCGACAAGTACTATGGCTACACCTTC.

The chain employs TRBV20-1 and TRBJ1-3; D is possibly TRBD1 (6 bases). The CDR3 spans 11 residues. CDR1 and CDR2 from the germline V gene are DFQATT and SNEGSKA (reference sequence). V was clipped by 5 bases and J by 9 bases, with 11 bases between them. The CDR3 coding sequence is TGCAGTGCTCGGGGGGGGCTCACCATATATTTT. Translated: CSARGGLTIYF.

The rearrangement links TRBV6-2 or TRBV6-3 to TRBJ1-1; D gene unclear. CDR3 length: 15 residues. Trimming left V 6 bases short and J 3 bases short, with 17 bases between. CDR1 and CDR2 (germline): MNHEY, SVGEGT. The CDR3 DNA reads TGTGCCAGCAGCCGGGGAGTGACGGCGGACACTGAAGCTTTCTTT. It translates to CASSRGVTADTEAFF.

V gene TRBV5-6 combines with J gene TRBJ2-7; a possible D gene is TRBD1 (7 bases). Germline V gene lookup returns CDR1 SGHDT and CDR2 YYEEEE. The CDR3 runs to 14 residues. Trimming took off 1 base at V and 7 bases at J, with 15 bases between the two ends. The CDR3 DNA reads as TGTGCCAGCAGCTTGACAGGGGAGGTGGAGGAGCAGTACTTC. The encoded protein is CASSLTGEVEEQYF.

The chain links TRBV30 to TRBJ2-4; D possibly corresponds to TRBD2 (6 bases). V lost 1 base, J lost 5 bases, and 9 bases lay in between. This CDR3 contains 13 residues. The germline gives CDR1 GTSNPN, CDR2 SVGIG (reference sequence). The CDR3 spells CAWSGGGENIQYF. CDR3 coding DNA: TGTGCCTGGAGTGGCGGAGGGGAAAACATTCAGTACTTC.